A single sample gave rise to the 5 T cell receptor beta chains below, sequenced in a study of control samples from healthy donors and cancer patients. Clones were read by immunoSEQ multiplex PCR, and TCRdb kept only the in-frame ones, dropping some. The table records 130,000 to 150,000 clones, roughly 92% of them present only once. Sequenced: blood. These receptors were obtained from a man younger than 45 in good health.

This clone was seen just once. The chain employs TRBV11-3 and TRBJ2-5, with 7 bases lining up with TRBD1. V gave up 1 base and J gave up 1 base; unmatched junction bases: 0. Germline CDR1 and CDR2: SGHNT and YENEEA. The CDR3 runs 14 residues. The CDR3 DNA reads TGTGCCAGCAGCTTAGGGACAGGCCAAGAGACCCAGTACTTC. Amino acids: CASSLGTGQETQYF.

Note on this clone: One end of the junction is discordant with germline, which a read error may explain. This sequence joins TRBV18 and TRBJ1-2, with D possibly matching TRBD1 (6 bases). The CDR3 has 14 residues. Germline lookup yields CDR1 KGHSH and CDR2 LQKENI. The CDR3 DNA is TGTGCCAGCTCTCCACTGACAGGAGACTATGGCTACACCTTC. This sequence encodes CASSPLTGDYGYTF. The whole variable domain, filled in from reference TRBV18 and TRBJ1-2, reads NAGVMQNPRHLVRRRGQEARLRCSPMKGHSHVYWYRQLPEEGLKFMVYLQKENIIDESGMPKERFSAEFPKEGPSILRIQQVVRGDSAAYFCASSPLTGDYGYTFGSGTRLTVV.

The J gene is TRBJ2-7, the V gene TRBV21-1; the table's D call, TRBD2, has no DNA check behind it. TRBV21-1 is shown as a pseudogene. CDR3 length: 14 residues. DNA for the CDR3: TGTGCCAGCAGCAAAGGTAGCCCCTCCTACGAGCAGTACTTC. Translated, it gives CASSKGSPSYEQYF.

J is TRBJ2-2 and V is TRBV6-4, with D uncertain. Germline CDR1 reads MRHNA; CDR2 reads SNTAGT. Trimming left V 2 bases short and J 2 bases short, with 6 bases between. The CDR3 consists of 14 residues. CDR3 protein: CASSDDFNTGELFF. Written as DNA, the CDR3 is TGTGCCAGCAGTGACGATTTTAACACCGGGGAGCTGTTTTTT.

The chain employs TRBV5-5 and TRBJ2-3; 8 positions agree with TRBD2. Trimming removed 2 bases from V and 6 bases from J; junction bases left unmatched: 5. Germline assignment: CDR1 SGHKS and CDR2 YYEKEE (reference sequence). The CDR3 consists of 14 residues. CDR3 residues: CASSFSLAVDTQYF. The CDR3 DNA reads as TGTGCCAGCAGCTTTTCACTAGCGGTCGATACGCAGTATTTT.